Listed below are T cell receptor beta chains from one sample, sequenced in a study of OX40 agonist ivuxolimab in advanced cancers. TCRdb keeps only in-frame clones here, not all; method: immunoSEQ multiplex PCR. The top ten clones hold roughly 4.5% of a sample with tens of thousands of clones, 88% of them seen once. The material was CD4+ or CD8+ T cells sorted from blood, obtained in a trial of the OX40 agonist ivuxolimab. The receptors were gathered from an adult with an advanced solid tumor such as melanoma, head and neck, liver or kidney cancer. Each CDR3 is given with its conserved first and last residue. D genes are given only for firm matches. Clone size, where shown, is once, few, many, or a class for clones that have expanded.

>TRBV27|.|few|TRBJ2-7
CASSPRRGSQVYEQYF
TGTGCCAGCAGTCCCCGCCGTGGTTCGCAAGTCTACGAGCAGTACTTC
>TRBV29-1|.|.|TRBJ2-3
CSVARDPSPDTQYF
TGCAGCGTTGCACGGGACCCTTCCCCAGATACGCAGTATTTT
>TRBV7-9|TRBD2|.|TRBJ2-3
CASSQLAGGTDTQYF
TGTGCCAGCAGCCAACTAGCGGGAGGGACAGATACGCAGTATTTT
>TRBV5-1|.|once|TRBJ2-5
CASSLLPGDVETQYF
TGCGCCAGCAGCTTGCTGCCAGGGGATGTGGAGACCCAGTACTTC
>TRBV11-3|.|.|TRBJ2-5
CASSLGGVQETQYF
TGTGCCAGCAGCTTAGGAGGGGTGCAAGAGACCCAGTACTTC
>TRBV19|.|.|TRBJ2-3
CASSIDREDTQYF
TGTGCCAGTAGTATAGACAGGGAAGATACGCAGTATTTT
>TRBV7-2|.|.|TRBJ2-6
CASSATSGANVLTF
TGTGCCAGCAGTGCGACGTCTGGGGCCAACGTCCTGACTTTC
>TRBV29-1|.|.|TRBJ1-2
CSASDIGQDGGYTF
TGCAGCGCCTCCGACATTGGACAAGATGGTGGCTACACCTTC
>TRBV6-1|.|.|TRBJ2-1
CASSVGPYNDEQFF
TGTGCCAGCAGCGTTGGGCCGTATAACGATGAGCAGTTCTTC
>TRBV10-3|.|.|TRBJ2-5
CAISDSTGEETQYF
TGTGCCATCAGTGACTCCACAGGTGAAGAGACCCAGTACTTC
>TRBV11-1|TRBD1|.|TRBJ1-4
CASSRGQGVGEKLFF
TGTGCCAGCAGCCGGGGACAGGGTGTTGGAGAAAAACTGTTTTTT
>TRBV7-6|.|.|TRBJ1-3
CASSLGMPGSGNTIYF
TGTGCCAGCAGCTTAGGGATGCCGGGGTCGGGAAACACCATATATTTT
>TRBV30|.|.|TRBJ1-1
CAWSAAPDTEAFF
TGTGCCTGGAGTGCTGCCCCCGACACTGAAGCTTTCTTT
>TRBV5-4|TRBD1|.|TRBJ2-5
CASSVQGEETQYF
TGTGCCAGCAGCGTACAGGGGGAGGAGACCCAGTACTTC
>TRBV28|TRBD1|.|TRBJ1-1
CASRQPGQVGTEAFF
TGTGCCAGCAGACAACCGGGACAGGTGGGTACTGAAGCTTTCTTT